The T cell receptor beta chain described here comes from a study of immune evolution from preneoplasia to lung adenocarcinoma (dated by TCRdb to the early 2020s). The study in broad terms: HLA loss of heterozygosity was seen in about 7%, 15% and 30% of AIS, MIA and ADC lesions, and in no AAH lesions. POLYSOLVER was used to infer Class I HLA alleles from exome data, while LOHHLA was used to detect allele-specific HLA loss. The immune data were combined with whole exome sequencing and methylation data from the same cohort of nodules. The overall cohort was made up of 53 patients with pulmonary nodules who had surgical resection. According to the study, over a hundred samples were used for TCR sequencing. The sample size was set by how many specimens were available, not by a prior power calculation. The study profiled immune contexture across lung adenocarcinoma precursors and invasive adenocarcinoma using immune gene expression, TCR sequencing and multiplex immunofluorescence. Resected precursor lesions (AAH, AIS, MIA) and invasive adenocarcinomas were each compared against paired morphologically normal lung tissue. A total of 40 to 60 patients contributed TCR sequencing data. General conclusions and limits of the study: Because every patient came from Japan and China, how well the results apply to Western populations was uncertain. Compared with EGFR-mutant or double wild-type lesions, KRAS-mutant nodules had the highest T cell clonality. The findings reflected association rather than direct causation, and larger cohorts with long-term follow-up and longitudinal biopsies were considered necessary. The highest clonality was observed in normal lung, whereas higher T cell density and diversity but lower clonality appeared to be present in later-stage lesions. The highest top T cell clone frequencies were observed in normal lung, and a progressive decrease in top T cell clone frequencies appeared to occur from AAH through AIS, MIA and invasive adenocarcinoma.

V loses 1 base at its end and J loses 1 base; junction bases beyond the gene matches: 7. The CDR3 numbers 19 residues from cysteine through phenylalanine. Left in the record is the CDR3 DNA by itself, 57 bases read in frame from the first base. The germline V gene supplies CDR1 SGDLS and CDR2 YYNGEE. The patients had resection in Japan or China between the mid-2010s and the late 2010s. Histologic diagnosis of each case was confirmed independently by two lung cancer pathologists on H&E slides. Premalignant or tumor cells were enriched for nucleic acid extraction by macro-dissection performed after pathologic assessment. The AllPrep DNA/RNA FFPE Kit was used to isolate DNA from FFPE tissue. For this clone: The clone's antigen remains unknown. It has no much larger one-base neighbor in the sample; base qualities were not kept.

Using the immunoSEQ hsTCRbeta Kit, TCR beta CDR3 regions were sequenced from DNA. Per the original workflow: TCR sequencing data were analysed with the ImmunoSEQ Analyzer. T cell clonality was defined as 1 minus Pielou's evenness computed on productive rearrangements. The inverse Simpson index, applied to productive templates, was used to measure T cell diversity. T cell density was TCR beta template counts normalized to usable DNA, estimated by amplifying and sequencing housekeeping genes. Two-sided Kruskal-Wallis tests were used to compare TCR metrics across histologic stages. TCRdb's version of the immuneACCESS table is confined to in-frame rearrangements and falls short of the full clone set. An unresolved V gene accounts for under half of the shortfall where checked; the remainder is of unknown origin. The V and J calls and clone size are taken from that table; D and trimming were inferred from the DNA. Across this sample there are 4,900 or so clones, with around 79% seen only once. Clones ranked in the top ten supply over 6.5% of the sample.

This clonotype originated in a person in their sixties or seventies with lung adenocarcinoma. Sequencing was carried out using FFPE lung adenocarcinoma in situ tissue. The sample's cell subset or site label, in plain terms: preinvasive adenocarcinoma in situ (AIS). Rearrangement joined TRBV9 to TRBJ2-6; TRBD1 lines up with 11 middle nucleotides. The CDR3 loop reads CASSVPSGTGGSGANVLTF. The bases read TGTGCCAGCAGCGTACCATCCGGGACAGGGGGATCTGGGGCCAACGTCCTGACTTTC. The full variable domain, with segments outside the CDR3 supplied by the reference TRBV9 and TRBJ2-6 proteins, appears as DSGVTQTPKHLITATGQRVTLRCSPRSGDLSVYWYQQSLDQGLQFLIQYYNGEERAKGNILERFSAQQFPDLHSELNLSSLELGDSALYFCASSVPSGTGGSGANVLTFGAGSRLTVL.